This entry is about one TCR beta chain. The method was immunoSEQ multiplex PCR; TCRdb's version includes in-frame clones alone and lacks a portion of them. The sample contains 110,000 to 150,000 clones, 75% to 90% of which appear only once. The sample belongs to a study of blood T cell repertoires in COVID-19. The overall study: The United States, Italy and Spain supplied acute and convalescent COVID-19 samples. T cells, B-cell-depleted T cells, or PBMCs supplied cDNA or gDNA.

The germline V gene encodes CDR1 LNHDA and CDR2 SQIVND (reference sequence). The CDR3 spans 15 residues. The V end lost 5 bases, the J end lost 5 bases, and 18 bases lay between the germline ends. Sequencing was carried out using PBMCs or T cells enriched from blood (not recorded which). The sequence came from a man aged 55 to 70 who had recovered from COVID-19. The chain joins TRBV19 to TRBJ1-2; no reliable D call. The chain's CDR3 is CASSPPPPRSYGYTF. The CDR3 coding sequence is TGTGCCAGTAGTCCGCCCCCTCCCAGATCGTATGGCTACACCTTC.